What follows are 31 T cell receptor beta chains derived from one specimen sequenced in a study of CD8 T cells in ankylosing spondylitis. Study results and limitations: Made up of roughly 8 highly homologous variants, a TCR beta motif appeared characteristic of ankylosing spondylitis blood.

TCRdb called the 5' RACE reads again in MiXCR, with one record for every CDR3 protein. The data hold 700,000 to 1,000,000 distinct CDR3 sequences, with around 11% observed a single time. These TCRs are of unknown antigen specificity. Material for sequencing was blood, either unsorted or a sorted T cell fraction (not recorded which). These receptors all come from a male donor with ankylosing spondylitis.

This clonotype was observed at least ten times. J is TRBJ2-7 and V is TRBV10-3; D is perhaps TRBD2 (5 bases). Germline loops: CDR1 ENHRY, CDR2 SYGVKD. The CDR3 has 14 amino acids. The V end lost 4 bases, the J end lost 7 bases, and 17 bases lay between the germline ends. The CDR3 DNA reads as TGTGCCATCAGTGGAGGTACTAGAGGTCGTGAGCAGTACTTC. Its protein is CAISGGTRGREQYF.

This clonotype was detected many times. The V call is TRBV4-3, the J call TRBJ1-2; no reliable D call. Germline CDR1 reads LGHNA; CDR2 reads YSLEER. This CDR3 spans 14 amino acids. The V gene lost 0 bases and the J gene lost 2 bases, with 7 bases spanning the gap. The chain's CDR3 is CASSQDTQNYGYTF. CDR3 sequence (DNA): TGCGCCAGCAGCCAAGATACCCAGAACTATGGCTACACCTTC.

This clonotype was seen a handful of times. This chain connects TRBV6-4 to TRBJ1-1; D unresolved. The germline CDR1 and CDR2 sequences are MRHNA and SNTAGT. This CDR3 contains 16 residues. With 3 bases removed from V and 6 bases from J, the gap between germline ends came to 20 bases. The CDR3: CASSEFYSGSGAEAFF. CDR3 nucleotides: TGTGCCAGCAGTGAATTTTATTCAGGCAGCGGAGCTGAAGCTTTCTTT.

This rearrangement joins TRBV20-1 to TRBJ1-4, with D maybe TRBD1 (6 bases). Trimming stripped 6 bases from V and 4 bases from J, with 18 bases between. This CDR3 is built from 15 residues. CDR1 and CDR2 from the germline V gene are DFQATT and SNEGSKA (reference sequence). CDR3 protein: CSAFLQGPYNEKLFF. The CDR3 DNA reads TGCAGTGCCTTTTTACAGGGACCCTATAATGAAAAACTGTTTTTT.

The chain employs TRBV20-1 and TRBJ2-5; TRBD2 might be the D (5 bases). With 4 bases removed from V and 5 bases from J, the gap between germline ends came to 11 bases. Germline V gene sequence: CDR1 DFQATT, CDR2 SNEGSKA (reference sequence). This CDR3 is 12 amino acids long. The CDR3 DNA follows: TGCAGTGCTAAGACGGGATGGGAGACCCAGTACTTC. This sequence encodes CSAKTGWETQYF.

The CDR3 loop reads CASSLEFLGTEGYGYTF. CDR3 sequence (DNA): TGTGCCAGCAGCTTAGAGTTTCTCGGGACAGAAGGTTATGGCTACACCTTC. The chain links TRBV11-2 to TRBJ1-2; TRBD1 agrees at 7 bases. The germline V gene has CDR1 SGHAT and CDR2 FQNNGV. The CDR3 spans 17 residues. Unmatched junction bases numbered 12, after V lost 0 bases and J lost 5 bases.

This clonotype was counted between two and nine times. J is TRBJ2-3 and V is TRBV6-5, with 10 bases identical to TRBD2. Germline trimming cut 1 base from V and 5 bases from J; bases unmatched to any gene: 3. The CDR3 runs 15 residues. The germline V gene encodes CDR1 MNHEY and CDR2 SVGAGI. The CDR3 spells CASSYLAGGEDTQYF. DNA for the CDR3: TGTGCCAGCAGTTACTTAGCGGGGGGCGAAGATACGCAGTATTTT.

This clonotype occurred many times. The gene calls are TRBV6-4 and TRBJ2-1; TRBD2 agrees at 8 bases. There are 16 residues in the CDR3. V was pared by 1 base and J by 7 bases, with 9 bases of the junction left unmatched. The V gene's germline CDR1 is MRHNA and CDR2 SNTAGT. The DNA of the CDR3 is TGTGCCAGCAGTGACTGGACGGGGGGGCCGGGAAATGAGCAGTTCTTC. This gives the protein CASSDWTGGPGNEQFF.

The gene calls are TRBV24-1 and TRBJ2-5; D gene ambiguous. CDR3 size: 16 residues. The germline V gene has CDR1 KGHDR and CDR2 SFDVKD. V lost 4 bases and J 4 bases, leaving 18 bases between the germline ends. As DNA, the CDR3 is TGTGCCACCAGTGACATGATTTCCTTGGATACAGAGACCCAGTACTTC. Its translation is CATSDMISLDTETQYF.

This clonotype was detected only a few times. The chain joins TRBV11-2 to TRBJ2-1; 8 nucleotides line up with TRBD2. This CDR3 comprises 15 residues. The ends lost 2 bases at V and 2 bases at J; junction bases unmatched: 2. The V gene's germline CDR1 is SGHAT and CDR2 FQNNGV. The CDR3 loop reads CASSLTAGAYNEQFF. DNA for the CDR3: TGTGCCAGCAGCTTAACAGCGGGGGCCTACAATGAGCAGTTCTTC.

The sample holds many counts of this clonotype. V gene TRBV10-3 combines with J gene TRBJ2-1, with no clear D. The CDR3 runs 11 residues. CDR1 and CDR2 from the germline V gene are ENHRY and SYGVKD. The V end was cut by 5 bases, the J end by 4 bases, with 3 bases between. The CDR3 nucleotides read TGTGCCATCAGTACTTACAATGAGCAGTTCTTC. This sequence encodes CAISTYNEQFF.

This clonotype appeared many times. The chain is built from TRBV7-2 and TRBJ1-1, with TRBD1 as a possible D gene (6 bases). The CDR3 covers 14 residues. CDR1 and CDR2 (germline): SGHTA, FQGNSA. Trimming stripped 5 bases from V and 7 bases from J, with 17 bases between. CDR3 sequence: CASSGQGWSIEAFF. Written as DNA, the CDR3 is TGTGCCAGCAGCGGGCAGGGGTGGTCGATTGAAGCTTTCTTT.

This clonotype turned up a few times. J is TRBJ2-7 and V is TRBV20-1, with 11 bases aligning to TRBD1. V lost 6 bases and J lost 5; bases outside the gene matches: 6. This CDR3 contains 13 residues. CDR1 is DFQATT, CDR2 SNEGSKA, per germline (reference sequence). The CDR3: CSAGQGAFDEQYF. The CDR3 region has the DNA TGCAGTGCCGGACAGGGGGCCTTCGACGAGCAGTACTTC.

This clonotype was counted at least ten times. The chain combines TRBV20-1 with TRBJ2-5; D possibly corresponds to TRBD1 (5 bases). The germline CDR1 and CDR2 sequences are DFQATT and SNEGSKA (reference sequence). V lost 6 bases and J 2 bases, leaving 10 bases between the germline ends. The CDR3 sequence is 12 residues long. CDR3 nucleotides: TGCAGTGCCCTTCAGGGTCAAGAGACCCAGTACTTC. Residues: CSALQGQETQYF.

This clonotype was seen a handful of times. This chain connects TRBV20-1 to TRBJ2-2; 7 bases are a match to TRBD1. The CDR3 runs 17 residues. CDR1 is DFQATT and CDR2 is SNEGSKA in the germline V gene (reference sequence). J lost 4 bases, V lost 3 bases, and 14 bases had no gene match. The CDR3 loop reads CSASWTGSGWGTGELFF. The CDR3 DNA is TGCAGTGCTAGTTGGACAGGCTCCGGATGGGGCACCGGGGAGCTGTTTTTT.

This clonotype was detected only a few times. The chain is built from TRBV20-1 and TRBJ1-1; D call uncertain. There are 14 residues in the CDR3. The germline V and J ends were trimmed by 5 bases and 3 bases, with 16 bases remaining between them. CDR1 and CDR2 (germline): DFQATT, SNEGSKA (reference sequence). CDR3 residues: CSAGKDGSYTEAFF. CDR3 sequence (DNA): TGCAGTGCTGGGAAAGACGGATCGTACACTGAAGCTTTCTTT.

This clonotype has just a few counts. The rearrangement links TRBV6-2 or TRBV6-3 to TRBJ2-5, with D maybe TRBD1 (6 bases). CDR3 length equals 14 residues. Trimming removed 7 bases from V and 0 bases from J, with 12 bases in between. CDR1 MNHEY and CDR2 SVGEGT come from the germline V gene. The CDR3 coding sequence is TGTGCCAGCACCCCGAGGGGGAACCAAGAGACCCAGTACTTC. Its translation is CASTPRGNQETQYF.

With respect to this clonotype: This clone may be a read error of a much larger clone one base away. This rearrangement joins TRBV20-1 to TRBJ1-1, with a weak D call TRBD1 (5 bases). The CDR3 length is 14 residues. Germline lookup yields CDR1 DFQATT and CDR2 SNEGSKA (reference sequence). DNA for the CDR3: TGCAGTACTAGAAGTCAGGGTGTCGGCACTGAAGCTTTCTTT. This encodes CSTRSQGVGTEAFF.

The chain links TRBV6-1 to TRBJ1-2; 8 positions agree with TRBD1. In germline, CDR1 is MNHNS, CDR2 SASEGT. The CDR3 totals 15 residues. The V segment lost 6 bases and the J segment 8 bases; nucleotides outside the gene matches: 14. CDR3 protein: CASSPRGRGLRGYTF. CDR3 DNA sequence: TGTGCCAGCAGCCCGAGGGGCAGGGGGCTTAGAGGCTACACCTTC.

This clonotype was picked up many times. The chain joins TRBV20-1 to TRBJ2-5; D is perhaps TRBD1 (6 bases). The germline gives CDR1 DFQATT, CDR2 SNEGSKA (reference sequence). This CDR3 contains 14 residues. Trimming cost V 3 bases and J 5 bases, with 16 bases left between them. The DNA for the CDR3 is TGCAGTGCTAGTGGGACAACGAGTTGGGAGACCCAGTACTTC. Its protein product is CSASGTTSWETQYF.

This sequence joins TRBV28 and TRBJ1-5, with D maybe TRBD1 (6 bases). Germline V gene lookup returns CDR1 MDHEN and CDR2 SYDVKM. CDR3 length: 16 amino acids. V was pared by 5 bases and J by 7 bases, with 21 bases between. In nucleotides, the CDR3 is TGTGCCAGCAGTGTCTCCGGCGGGGGGCTCCGGCAGCCCCAGCATTTT. Translated: CASSVSGGGLRQPQHF.

The chain couples TRBV30 to TRBJ1-4; no definite D call. V was cut by 0 bases and J by 0 bases, with 8 bases left in between. Germline V gene lookup returns CDR1 GTSNPN and CDR2 SVGIG (reference sequence). This CDR3 has 15 residues. The CDR3 DNA sequence: TGTGCCTGGAGTGTCGGTAGCGCAACTAATGAAAAACTGTTTTTT. This encodes CAWSVGSATNEKLFF.

This clonotype was picked up a small number of times. The CDR3 sequence is CSARDGLADQETQYF. The CDR3 nucleotides read TGCAGTGCTAGAGATGGACTAGCGGACCAAGAGACCCAGTACTTC. This chain links TRBV20-1 with TRBJ2-5, with 10 bases lining up with TRBD2. Losses at the gene ends were 0 bases for V and 0 bases for J; bases not matched to a gene: 1. This CDR3 has 15 residues. Germline-derived CDR1 and CDR2 are DFQATT and SNEGSKA (reference sequence).

This clonotype was seen more than once but under ten times. The chain uses TRBV29-1 and TRBJ1-2, with a weak D call TRBD1 (6 bases). V lost 7 bases and J lost 11, with 17 bases in between. The germline gives CDR1 SQVTM, CDR2 ANQGSEA. This CDR3 is built from 11 residues. CDR3 nucleotide sequence: TGCAGCGCCAGATGGGGGGCAGGGTACACCTTC. Translated: CSARWGAGYTF.

This clonotype was seen repeatedly, ten times or more. The rearrangement uses TRBV28 and TRBJ1-4; tentatively, D is TRBD1 (6 bases). CDR1 is MDHEN, CDR2 SYDVKM, per germline. This CDR3 has 15 residues. Trimming stripped 4 bases from V and 5 bases from J, with 14 bases between. The CDR3 loop is CASSSPTGGNEKLFF. The CDR3 DNA is TGTGCCAGCAGTTCACCGACAGGCGGGAATGAAAAACTGTTTTTT.

This clonotype has a count of ten or more. This chain joins TRBV4-3 and TRBJ2-7, with D possibly TRBD2 on 5 matching bases. V lost 4 bases and J lost 6, with 16 bases in between. CDR1 LGHNA and CDR2 YSLEER come from the germline V gene. CDR3 size: 14 residues. The CDR3 is CASSLFSGFFEQYF. Here the CDR3 DNA reads TGCGCCAGCAGCCTCTTTTCGGGGTTCTTCGAGCAGTACTTC.

The chain uses TRBV25-1 and TRBJ1-5; D remains ambiguous. V lost 1 base and J 0 bases, leaving 13 bases between the germline ends. The CDR3 length is 17 residues. In germline, CDR1 is MGHDK, CDR2 SYGVNS. The CDR3 DNA sequence: TGTGCCAGCAGTGAATGGGCGCGGAGGCTTAGCAATCAGCCCCAGCATTTT. Translation gives CASSEWARRLSNQPQHF.

To note about this clonotype: One end of the junction is discordant with germline, which a read error may explain. This rearrangement joins TRBV14 to TRBJ1-1; no clear D gene. Germline values: CDR1 SGHDN, CDR2 FVKESK. The CDR3 covers 13 residues. This CDR3 is CANSQETNTEAFF. In nucleotides, the CDR3 is TGTGCCAACAGCCAAGAGACGAACACTGAAGCTTTCTTT.

This clonotype was found a few times. The V gene is TRBV5-1, the J gene TRBJ2-3; D might be TRBD1 or TRBD2, each matching 5 bases. V lost 2 bases and J lost 0, with 13 bases in between. The CDR3 spans 16 residues. Germline V gene lookup returns CDR1 SGHRS and CDR2 YFSETQ. Here the CDR3 reads CASSFPPGSSTDTQYF. In DNA, the CDR3 is TGCGCCAGCAGCTTCCCTCCAGGGAGTAGCACAGATACGCAGTATTTT.

The chain uses TRBV5-5 and TRBJ2-7; perhaps D is TRBD1 or TRBD2 (5 bases each). Per the germline V gene, CDR1 is SGHKS and CDR2 is YYEKEE (reference sequence). The ends were cut back, 2 bases at V and 3 bases at J, with 15 bases in the middle. The CDR3 has 15 residues. In nucleotides, the CDR3 is TGTGCCAGCAGCTTTTTCCCGGGGCTAGACTACGAGCAGTACTTC. This gives the protein CASSFFPGLDYEQYF.

This clonotype came up a few times. The chain has TRBV6-5 and TRBJ2-7; TRBD1 matches 9 bases. From germline, CDR1 is MNHEY and CDR2 SVGAGI. The CDR3 is made up of 14 amino acids. With V trimmed by 2 bases and J by 2 bases, 1 base remained unmatched. CDR3 protein: CASSYDRGAYEQYF. Here the CDR3 DNA reads TGTGCCAGCAGTTACGACAGGGGGGCCTACGAGCAGTACTTC.